The rows below give T cell receptor beta chains drawn from one sample of a study of T cell responses to AZD1222 COVID-19 vaccine. Assay: immunoSEQ multiplex PCR; the TCRdb copy retains only in-frame clones and omits some. Here the sample spans roughly 200,000 clones, about 93% being singletons. The input for sequencing was peripheral blood, taken 28 days after the second dose of the MenACWY control vaccine. Receptor source: an adult who received the MenACWY meningococcal vaccine as a control. Each CDR3 is given with its conserved first and last residue. Each record gives: J gene, D gene, clone size, V gene, CDR3 protein, CDR3 DNA. The D gene is left open where the match is weak. Size tells how often a clone was seen (once, few, many) or the class of an expanded clone, and some rows leave it out.

TRBJ1-1,NA,NA,TRBV19,CASSIGGSGSTEAFF,TGTGCCAGTAGTATAGGGGGATCAGGAAGCACTGAAGCTTTCTTT
TRBJ2-7,TRBD2,NA,TRBV6-2/TRBV6-3,CASSYSTAGPGLAVHEQYF,TGTGCCAGCAGTTACTCGACGGCAGGGCCGGGACTAGCCGTCCACGAGCAGTACTTC
TRBJ1-4,TRBD1,NA,TRBV27,CASTAGGGQGIGKLFF,TGTGCCAGCACCGCCGGGGGGGGACAGGGGATCGGAAAACTGTTTTTT
TRBJ1-2,NA,NA,TRBV28,CASSLSSGANYGYTF,TGTGCCAGCAGTTTAAGTAGCGGAGCTAACTATGGCTACACCTTC
TRBJ1-5,NA,NA,TRBV5-5,CASSSRVGTENQPQHF,TGTGCCAGCAGCTCAAGGGTAGGGACGGAAAATCAGCCCCAGCATTTT
TRBJ1-5,NA,NA,TRBV5-1,CASSLGVTGNQPQHF,TGCGCCAGCAGCTTGGGCGTCACAGGGAATCAGCCCCAGCATTTT
TRBJ2-3,NA,NA,TRBV5-1,CASSLPRDTQYF,TGCGCCAGCAGCCTCCCGCGGGATACGCAGTATTTT
TRBJ1-6,NA,NA,TRBV4-2,CASSQDPDSPLHF,TGTGCCAGCAGCCAAGATCCAGATTCACCCCTCCACTTT
TRBJ1-2,TRBD1,NA,TRBV23-1,CASSQGRQGFGYTF,TGCGCCAGCAGTCAAGGCAGACAGGGTTTTGGCTACACCTTC
TRBJ1-4,NA,NA,TRBV19,CASSVTEKLFF,TGTGCCAGTAGCGTGACTGAAAAACTGTTTTTT
TRBJ2-7,TRBD2,once,TRBV28,CASSLRTSGEQYF,TGTGCCAGCAGTTTAAGGACTAGCGGGGAGCAGTACTTC
TRBJ1-1,NA,NA,TRBV11-2,CASSLVGAPTEAFF,TGTGCCAGCAGCTTAGTGGGGGCGCCCACTGAAGCTTTCTTT
TRBJ2-2,TRBD2,NA,TRBV4-2,CASSQAGGPWTGELFF,TGTGCCAGCAGCCAAGCGGGGGGGCCGTGGACCGGGGAGCTGTTTTTT
TRBJ1-2,NA,NA,TRBV15,CATSRDLNYGYTF,TGTGCCACCAGCAGAGACCTGAACTATGGCTACACCTTC
TRBJ1-1,NA,NA,TRBV5-1,CASSLVSGTEAFF,TGCGCCAGCAGCTTAGTTTCCGGGACTGAAGCTTTCTTT
TRBJ1-2,NA,NA,TRBV10-3,CAISADQAYGYTF,TGTGCCATCAGTGCCGACCAGGCCTATGGCTACACCTTC
TRBJ2-7,NA,NA,TRBV2,CASSRQIGYEQYF,TGTGCCAGCAGTAGACAAATTGGTTACGAGCAGTACTTC
TRBJ2-1,NA,NA,TRBV7-8,CASRGRGTYNEQFF,TGTGCCAGCAGGGGGCGTGGAACCTACAATGAGCAGTTCTTC
TRBJ2-4,TRBD1,NA,TRBV20-1,CSASRFGTGGAGSPNIQYF,TGCAGTGCTAGTAGGTTCGGGACAGGGGGCGCGGGTTCCCCAAACATTCAGTACTTC
TRBJ1-6,NA,NA,TRBV11-2,CASSTRDNNSPLHF,TGTGCCAGCAGCACCCGGGACAATAATTCACCCCTCCACTTT
TRBJ2-7,NA,NA,TRBV20-1,CSASRSHEQYF,TGCAGTGCTAGTCGTAGCCACGAGCAGTACTTC
TRBJ1-5,NA,NA,TRBV6-6,CASRGWAGNQPQHF,TGTGCCAGCAGAGGTTGGGCGGGCAATCAGCCCCAGCATTTT
TRBJ1-1,NA,NA,TRBV7-9,CASSFSGMNTEAFF,TGTGCCAGCAGCTTCTCAGGGATGAACACTGAAGCTTTCTTT
TRBJ2-7,NA,NA,TRBV2,CASSEQAGSSYEQYF,TGTGCCAGCAGTGAACAGGCAGGGAGCTCCTACGAGCAGTACTTC
TRBJ1-6,NA,NA,TRBV12-3/TRBV12-4,CASSTDWNSPLHF,TGTGCCAGCAGTACCGACTGGAATTCACCCCTCCACTTT
TRBJ2-2,NA,NA,TRBV3-1/TRBV3-2,CASSPRGRLANAGELFF,TGTGCCAGCAGCCCAAGGGGGCGACTAGCGAATGCCGGGGAGCTGTTTTTT
TRBJ1-1,NA,NA,TRBV9,CASNYEGGNTEAFF,TGTGCCAGCAACTACGAGGGGGGCAACACTGAAGCTTTCTTT
TRBJ2-1,NA,once,TRBV27,CASSLRDQMEFF,TGTGCCAGCAGTTTAAGGGACCAAATGGAGTTCTTC
TRBJ1-4,TRBD1,NA,TRBV4-2,CASSQTPGQPTNEKLFF,TGTGCCAGCAGCCAGACCCCGGGACAGCCAACTAATGAAAAACTGTTTTTT
TRBJ1-2,NA,NA,TRBV14,CASSPAGYGYTF,TGTGCCAGCAGCCCGGCAGGATATGGCTACACCTTC
TRBJ2-7,NA,NA,TRBV5-1,CASRLDVAYEQYF,TGCGCCAGCAGATTGGACGTAGCCTACGAGCAGTACTTC
TRBJ2-1,TRBD1,NA,TRBV3-1/TRBV3-2,CASSRGQGYEQFF,TGTGCCAGCAGCCGCGGACAGGGCTATGAGCAGTTCTTC
TRBJ1-2,NA,NA,TRBV9,CASSVSGYGYTF,TGTGCCAGCAGCGTGTCAGGGTATGGCTACACCTTC
TRBJ1-2,NA,NA,TRBV3-1/TRBV3-2,CASSQDIPNYGYTF,TGTGCCAGCAGCCAAGACATTCCTAACTATGGCTACACCTTC
TRBJ1-2,NA,NA,TRBV7-2,CASSLVWGPSNYGYTF,TGTGCCAGCAGCTTAGTTTGGGGCCCGAGCAACTATGGCTACACCTTC
TRBJ1-2,TRBD1,NA,TRBV19,CASSVQGADGYTF,TGTGCCAGTAGTGTCCAGGGGGCTGATGGCTACACCTTC
TRBJ2-7,NA,NA,TRBV3-1/TRBV3-2,CASSHLNEQYF,TGTGCCAGCAGCCACTTGAACGAGCAGTACTTC
TRBJ1-1,NA,NA,TRBV30,CAWTGGQFYTEAFF,TGTGCCTGGACAGGAGGGCAATTCTACACTGAAGCTTTCTTT
TRBJ1-1,NA,NA,TRBV27,CASSSLQGGTEAFF,TGTGCCAGCAGTTCCCTACAGGGTGGCACTGAAGCTTTCTTT
TRBJ1-6,NA,NA,TRBV7-2,CASSLGLRSPLHF,TGTGCCAGCAGCTTAGGGTTGCGATCACCCCTCCACTTT
TRBJ1-1,TRBD1,NA,TRBV18,CASSAGQGGRYTEAFF,TGTGCCAGCTCAGCGGGACAGGGGGGTAGGTACACTGAAGCTTTCTTT
TRBJ1-6,NA,NA,TRBV4-1,CASSQDFSGRNSPLHF,TGCGCCAGCAGCCAAGATTTCTCAGGGAGGAATTCACCCCTCCACTTT
TRBJ2-7,NA,NA,TRBV11-2,CASSLQLYEQYF,TGTGCCAGCAGCTTACAGCTCTACGAGCAGTACTTC
TRBJ1-1,NA,NA,TRBV5-4,CASSLGHGQVAFF,TGTGCCAGCAGCCTGGGACACGGGCAGGTAGCTTTCTTT
TRBJ1-1,NA,NA,TRBV7-2,CASSLTVYTEAFF,TGTGCCAGCAGCTTAACAGTGTACACTGAAGCTTTCTTT
TRBJ2-1,TRBD2,NA,TRBV24-1,CATSEGGTRYEQFF,TGTGCCACCAGTGAGGGTGGGACTAGATATGAGCAGTTCTTC
TRBJ1-1,TRBD1,NA,TRBV10-1,CASSFTGGTEAFF,TGCGCCAGCAGTTTTACAGGGGGGACTGAAGCTTTCTTT
TRBJ1-4,TRBD1,NA,TRBV7-9,CASSWDRESGEKLFF,TGTGCCAGCAGCTGGGACAGGGAATCGGGTGAAAAACTGTTTTTT
TRBJ1-2,NA,once,TRBV5-5,CASNLMDNYGYTF,TGTGCCAGCAACCTAATGGACAACTATGGCTACACCTTC
TRBJ2-3,NA,few,TRBV11-2,CASSGPGLVTDTQYF,TGTGCCAGCAGCGGACCGGGACTGGTCACAGATACGCAGTATTTT
TRBJ2-1,TRBD1,NA,TRBV7-9,CASSLGGGAYNEQFF,TGTGCCAGCAGCTTAGGAGGGGGCGCCTACAATGAGCAGTTCTTC
TRBJ2-2,NA,NA,TRBV5-1,CASSSVGVTGELFF,TGCGCCAGCAGCTCTGTAGGGGTAACCGGGGAGCTGTTTTTT
TRBJ1-4,NA,NA,TRBV24-1,CATSDTTGSNEKLFF,TGTGCCACCAGTGACACGACAGGAAGTAATGAAAAACTGTTTTTT
TRBJ1-4,TRBD1,once,TRBV28,CASSFADRGALFF,TGTGCCAGCAGTTTCGCTGACAGGGGGGCACTGTTTTTT
TRBJ1-4,TRBD1,NA,TRBV6-5,CASSFRGGEKLFF,TGTGCCAGCAGTTTCAGGGGGGGTGAAAAACTGTTTTTT